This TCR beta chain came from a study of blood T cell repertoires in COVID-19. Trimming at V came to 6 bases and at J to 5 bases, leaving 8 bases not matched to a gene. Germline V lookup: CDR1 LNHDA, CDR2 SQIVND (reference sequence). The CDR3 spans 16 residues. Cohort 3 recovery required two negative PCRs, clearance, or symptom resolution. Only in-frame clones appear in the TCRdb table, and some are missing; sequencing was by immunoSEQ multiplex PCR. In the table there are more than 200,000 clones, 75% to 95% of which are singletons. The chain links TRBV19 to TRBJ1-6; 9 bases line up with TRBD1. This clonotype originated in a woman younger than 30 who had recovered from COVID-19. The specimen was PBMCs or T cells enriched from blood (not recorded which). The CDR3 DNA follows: TGTGCCAGTAGCCCCCTACAGGGGGCCGATAATTCACCCCTCCACTTT. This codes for CASSPLQGADNSPLHF.